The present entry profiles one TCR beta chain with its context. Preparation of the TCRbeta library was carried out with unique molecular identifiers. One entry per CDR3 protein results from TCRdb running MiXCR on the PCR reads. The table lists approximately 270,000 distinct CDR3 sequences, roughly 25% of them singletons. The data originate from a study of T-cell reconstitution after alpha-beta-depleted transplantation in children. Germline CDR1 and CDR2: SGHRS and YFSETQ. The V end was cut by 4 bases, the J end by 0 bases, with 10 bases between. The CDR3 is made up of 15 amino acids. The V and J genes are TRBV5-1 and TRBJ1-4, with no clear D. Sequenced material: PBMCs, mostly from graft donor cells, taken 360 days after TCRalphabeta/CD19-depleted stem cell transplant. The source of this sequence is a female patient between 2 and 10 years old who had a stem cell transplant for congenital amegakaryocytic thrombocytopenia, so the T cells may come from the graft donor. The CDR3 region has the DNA TGCGCCAGCAGCCCACACGGTACAACTAATGAAAAACTGTTTTTT. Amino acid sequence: CASSPHGTTNEKLFF.